The sequence of this T cell receptor beta chain was determined in a study of cytomegalovirus exposure and HLA in healthy donors. CDR1 and CDR2 from the germline V gene are MDHEN and SYDVKM. The CDR3 covers 17 residues. V lost 2 bases, J lost 2 bases, and 5 bases stayed unmatched. General study findings and limits: Association of a missense DCLRE1C variant with TCR beta V- and J-gene trimming was reported in a later analysis. Presence/absence analyses assumed roughly uniform sequencing depth across donors.

On this clone itself: Its antigen is as yet unknown.

The study ran its PCR with 60 Vbeta and 13 Jbeta primers. Some clones are missing from TCRdb's copy, which holds only in-frame ones; the method was immunoSEQ multiplex PCR. The sample includes some 120,000 clones, 65% to 90% of them seen just once. The chain carries TRBV28 and TRBJ2-7; 14 bases match TRBD2. The TCR sequence derives from a woman between 25 and 40 years old in good health and CMV-seronegative. What was sequenced was PBMCs. This CDR3 is CASSLARLAGGPYEQYF. The DNA of the CDR3 is TGTGCCAGCAGTTTAGCGAGACTAGCGGGAGGGCCCTACGAGCAGTACTTC.